This note documents a single T cell receptor beta chain sequence. The record originates from a study of cytomegalovirus exposure and HLA in healthy donors. 60 Vbeta and 13 Jbeta primers were used in PCR. The data were produced by immunoSEQ multiplex PCR, yet TCRdb's version contains in-frame clones alone and is incomplete. The data show 150,000 to 200,000 clones, more than 65% seen once. In germline, CDR1 is MNHEY, CDR2 SMNVEV (reference sequence). The CDR3 consists of 15 residues. Trimming left V 3 bases short and J 4 bases short, with 15 bases between. The chain has TRBV27 and TRBJ1-2; D is possibly TRBD1 (5 bases). The receptor was isolated from a woman in her twenties or thirties in good health and CMV-seronegative. What was sequenced was PBMCs. This chain's CDR3 is CASSFRGISSYGYTF. The CDR3 coding sequence is TGTGCCAGCAGTTTTAGGGGCATTAGTAGCTATGGCTACACCTTC.